The text below deals with one T cell receptor beta chain. Its antigen remains unidentified. The data originate from a study of T cell repertoires in cytomegalovirus infection. About the research overall: CMV epitopes used comprised recently identified HLA-C-restricted ones and well-studied HLA-B-restricted ones. Based on public TCR beta signatures, there were indications of CMV infection and of a matching HLA type. Study observations and caveats: It was HLA-C-restricted CMV-specific TCR beta clonotypes that dominated the response ex vivo.

The CDR3 spans 14 residues. The germline V and J ends were trimmed by 2 bases and 0 bases, with 2 bases remaining between them. Germline CDR1 is WSHSY and CDR2 is SAAADI. TCRdb analysed the reads with MiXCR anew, one entry per CDR3 protein. The data hold about 570,000 distinct CDR3 sequences, with 40% observed a single time. This receptor was obtained from a human donor in good health (CMV status not recorded). Some clones in this sample may be carry-over from other donors' samples. The genes are TRBV10-2 and TRBJ2-6; D remains unclear. Sequenced here: cultured PBMCs, sampled from culture after CMV antigen stimulation. CDR3 sequence: CASSENSGANVLTF. CDR3 in DNA: TGCGCCAGCAGTGAGAACTCTGGGGCCAACGTCCTGACTTTC.